The 11 T cell receptor beta chains reported below all come from one sample, sequenced in a study of regulatory T cells in long-lasting Graves disease. Libraries of TCR beta came from iRepertoire HTBI primers plus Arm-PCR of CDR3 regions. TCRdb independently ran MiXCR on the multiplex PCR reads; one entry per CDR3 protein. The sample includes some 330,000 distinct CDR3 sequences, roughly 24% of them seen just once. As for time point: persistent/refractory GD, antithyroid drugs over 5 years with positive TRAb. Isolated PBMC RNA provided the starting material for the TCR library. Material: peripheral blood mononuclear cells (PBMCs), obtained when the disease was refractory, from a patient treated with antithyroid drugs. These TCRs come from a woman aged 40 to 50 with Graves disease.

This chain connects TRBV5-8 to TRBJ1-5, with D perhaps TRBD1 (5 bases). V dropped 4 bases and J dropped 1 base, with 15 bases sitting between them. CDR1 is SGHTS, CDR2 YDEGEE, per germline. CDR3 size: 16 residues. Here the CDR3 reads CASSGASGGSNQPQHF. CDR3 DNA sequence: TGTGCCAGCAGCGGGGCCTCGGGGGGGAGCAATCAGCCCCAGCATTTT.

This clonotype has at least ten counts. The chain recombines TRBV2 with TRBJ1-2; D gene unclear. Germline V gives CDR1 SNHLY, CDR2 FYNNEI. The V end was cut by 7 bases, the J end by 7 bases, with 4 bases between. This CDR3 has 9 residues. The CDR3 bases are TGTGCCAGCATTGGTGGCTACACCTTC. Its translation: CASIGGYTF.

This clonotype was counted at least ten times. The rearrangement uses TRBV7-3 and TRBJ2-7; 9 nucleotides match TRBD1. The CDR3 sequence is 15 residues long. V trimming: 5 bases; J trimming: 1 base; junction bases outside the gene matches: 6. From germline, CDR1 is SGHTA and CDR2 FQGTGA. The CDR3 loop is CASSIQGAGSYEQYF. CDR3 DNA sequence: TGTGCCAGCAGCATACAGGGGGCAGGATCCTACGAGCAGTACTTC.

This rearrangement joins TRBV5-1 to TRBJ2-3, with D possibly matching TRBD2 (6 bases). Germline V gene lookup returns CDR1 SGHRS and CDR2 YFSETQ. V was shortened by 2 bases and J by 1 base, with 14 bases between the two germline ends. The CDR3 sequence is 16 residues long. CDR3 sequence reads: CASSFRYGSGTDTQYF. The CDR3 coding sequence is TGCGCCAGCAGCTTCCGTTACGGGAGTGGCACAGATACGCAGTATTTT.

The sample holds a few counts of this clonotype. This chain connects TRBV24-1 to TRBJ2-7; TRBD1 matches 8 bases. The trim removed 2 bases at V and 7 bases at J, leaving 6 bases unmatched. The CDR3 runs to 14 residues. Germline loops: CDR1 KGHDR, CDR2 SFDVKD. In DNA form, the CDR3 reads TGTGCCACCAGTGATTCCGTGACAGGGGAAGAGCAGTACTTC. Protein sequence: CATSDSVTGEEQYF.

This clonotype appeared a few times. The gene calls are TRBV10-2 and TRBJ2-7; D not resolved. Trimming left V 0 bases short and J 5 bases short, with 8 bases between. Germline CDR1 is WSHSY and CDR2 is SAAADI. The CDR3 is 13 amino acids. As DNA, the CDR3 is TGCGCCAGCAGTGAGTCCTACAGTGACGAGCAGTACTTC. Translating gives CASSESYSDEQYF.

This clonotype has at least ten counts. The chain joins TRBV12-3 or TRBV12-4 to TRBJ1-1; D is possibly TRBD1 (5 bases). The CDR3 consists of 13 residues. With 3 bases removed from V and 7 bases from J, the gap between germline ends came to 12 bases. Here the CDR3 DNA reads TGTGCCAGCAGTTTGGTTCAGGGTTATGAAGCTTTCTTT. Translation: CASSLVQGYEAFF.

This clonotype was seen repeatedly, ten times or more. The V and J genes are TRBV28 and TRBJ1-1; tentatively, D is TRBD1 (5 bases). This CDR3 contains 15 residues. Trimming shortened V by 6 bases and J by 6 bases, and 20 bases separated the two germline ends. Per the germline V gene, CDR1 is MDHEN and CDR2 is SYDVKM. CDR3 sequence reads: CASRPSNRRNAEAFF. The DNA for the CDR3 is TGTGCCAGCAGGCCCTCTAACAGGAGAAACGCTGAAGCTTTCTTT.

The chain has TRBV10-3 and TRBJ2-7; no firm D call. CDR3 length: 11 amino acids. The ends were cut back, 3 bases at V and 5 bases at J, with 5 bases in the middle. Germline V gene data show CDR1 as ENHRY and CDR2 as SYGVKD. In DNA form, the CDR3 reads TGTGCCATCAGTGACAAGGACGAGCAGTACTTC. Protein: CAISDKDEQYF.

The J gene is TRBJ2-6, the V gene TRBV28; 9 nucleotides agree with TRBD1. Germline V gene lookup returns CDR1 MDHEN and CDR2 SYDVKM. There are 19 residues in the CDR3. V gave up 6 bases and J gave up 4 bases; unmatched junction bases: 16. The CDR3 DNA sequence: TGTGCCAGCAGCTACTCCGGGACAGGGCGATCGCAAGGGGCCAACGTCCTGACTTTC. This sequence encodes CASSYSGTGRSQGANVLTF.

The V and J genes are TRBV12-3 or TRBV12-4 and TRBJ2-7; 7 bases line up with TRBD1. This CDR3 is 14 amino acids long. V trimming: 6 bases; J trimming: 2 bases; junction bases outside the gene matches: 7. The CDR3 region is CASRRDRGTYEQYF. The CDR3 nucleotides are TGTGCCAGCAGACGGGACAGAGGAACCTACGAGCAGTACTTC.